This TCR beta chain is from a study of T cell responses to AZD1222 COVID-19 vaccine. General study findings and limits: Repertoires in all cases were sampled only once the peak T cell response had passed.

Clones were read by immunoSEQ multiplex PCR, and TCRdb kept only the in-frame ones, dropping some. The sample gives 60,000 to 75,000 clones, about three quarters of which show up once; around 3.5% is in the top ten. This CDR3 is 15 amino acids long. The V segment lost 5 bases and the J segment 5 bases; nucleotides outside the gene matches: 5. Germline V gene lookup returns CDR1 PRHDT and CDR2 FYEKMQ (reference sequence). Remarks on this clone: Its antigen is unknown.

The receptor was isolated from an adult who received the AZD1222 COVID-19 vaccine. This rearrangement joins TRBV13 to TRBJ1-6, with 8 positions matching TRBD1. The material was peripheral blood, obtained 28 days after the second AZD1222 dose. The CDR3 reads CASSPGTGDNSPLHF. The CDR3 nucleotides are TGTGCCAGCAGCCCAGGGACAGGCGATAATTCACCCCTCCACTTT.